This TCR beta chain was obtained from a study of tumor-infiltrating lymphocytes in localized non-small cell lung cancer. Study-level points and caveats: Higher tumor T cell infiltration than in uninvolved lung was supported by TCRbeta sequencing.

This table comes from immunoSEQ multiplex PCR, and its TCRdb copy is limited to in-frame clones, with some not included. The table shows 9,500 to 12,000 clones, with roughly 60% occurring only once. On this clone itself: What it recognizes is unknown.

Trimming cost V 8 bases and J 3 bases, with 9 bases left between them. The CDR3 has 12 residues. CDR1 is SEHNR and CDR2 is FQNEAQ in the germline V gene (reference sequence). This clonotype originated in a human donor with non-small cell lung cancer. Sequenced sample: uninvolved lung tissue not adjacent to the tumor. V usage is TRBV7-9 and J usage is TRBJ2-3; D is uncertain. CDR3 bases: TGTGCCAGCGACCCAACAACAGATACGCAGTATTTT. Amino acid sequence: CASDPTTDTQYF.